What follows is one T cell receptor (beta chain) and its context. It lacks a known antigen. No clone much larger than this one lies a single base away; base qualities are absent. This sample stems from a study of T cell responses to AZD1222 COVID-19 vaccine (dated by TCRdb to the early 2020s). For context, the study as a whole: A total of approximately 250 trial participants underwent TCR sequencing, of whom 207 had received two doses of AZD1222 and around 25 had received two doses of the MenACWY control vaccine. Trial participants were enrolled by age into subgroups of 18-55, 56-69 and 70-plus years, and 148, 28 and 57 TCR-sequenced participants, respectively, were included in these subgroups. General conclusions and limits of the study: The 56-69-year group was small, and its depth increase did not reach significance, likely because of low power. Conclusions about previously exposed vaccinees are limited because only six or seven AZD1222 recipients were SARS-CoV-2 seropositive at baseline. The whole spike protein was spanned by vaccine-associated CD4 TCRs, and dominant responses were seen in regions 160-218 and 743-854. Participants were mostly white British, with more females than males. The authors suggested clonal diversity may have been underestimated. Epitopes outside the regions mutated in the B.1.351 and B.1.1.7 variants were reportedly recognized by nearly half of the unique spike-specific TCRs. No day 14 peak-response samples were available, so repertoires were characterized only after the peak T cell response. After two AZD1222 doses, both the breadth and the depth of spike-specific TCRs were significantly higher than at day 0 and than in MenACWY recipients.

Trimming costs V 0 bases and J 0 bases, and their ends lie 15 bases apart. CDR1 and CDR2 are read off the germline V gene as MNHNS and SASEGT. The CDR3 has 18 amino acids, counting the end cysteine and phenylalanine. The read is trimmed to its CDR3 DNA, 54 bases read in frame from base 1. The time point label, as the study defines it: about 28 days (+/-7) after the second vaccine dose. AZD1222 recipients with second doses at about 4 weeks or about 12 weeks were pooled, because spike-specific TCR depth and breadth did not differ between schedules. Vaccinee samples were obtained from the UK trials COV001 and COV002, which included a single-blind randomized controlled phase 2/3 trial of AZD1222 (ChAdOx1 nCoV-19) in healthy adults. For TCRbeta chain sequencing, PBMC samples were collected from trial participants at day 0 and at day 28 after the second dose. The CDR3 regions of human TCRbeta chains were analyzed by immunosequencing. Per the authors' processing: TCRs in the repertoires were compared against a reference library of SARS-CoV-2-specific TCRs that had been generated with the MIRA antigen-specificity platform. Breadth was defined as the fraction of unique TCRs that were SARS-CoV-2-associated, and depth was defined as the fraction of total T cells that were SARS-CoV-2-associated. Using the MIRA data, each spike-specific TCR was mapped to the spike region that the TCR reacts to and placed in a CD4 or CD8 class. Log10-transformed breadth and depth values were compared by one-way ANOVA with Sidak's multiple comparisons tests. This is the immuneACCESS table as TCRdb keeps it, with only in-frame sequences that have V and J called. A part of the clones is gone; compared with another copy, unresolved V genes explain less than half, and the rest is unexplained. That table supplies the V and J calls and clone size; D and trimming were determined from the DNA. This sample comprises 95,000 to 150,000 clones, about 93% of them detected only once. Around 5.1% of the sample belongs to the ten largest clones.

The chain is assembled from TRBV6-1 and TRBJ1-5; TRBD1 could be the D gene, as 6 bases match. Sequences were derived from peripheral blood, sampled 28 days after the second AZD1222 dose. The receptor's source is an adult who received the AZD1222 COVID-19 vaccine. The bases read TGTGCCAGCAGTGAAGCCCCAGGGGCCGCGGATAGCAATCAGCCCCAGCATTTT. Its translation reads: CASSEAPGAADSNQPQHF.